This TCR beta chain comes out of a study of blood T cell repertoires in COVID-19. Turning to the study itself: Samples came from the United States, Italy and Spain, spanning acute and convalescent COVID-19. T cells, B-cell-depleted T cells, or PBMCs supplied cDNA or gDNA.

The CDR3 extends over 18 amino acids. The germline CDR1 and CDR2 sequences are MDHEN and SYDVKM. Trimming removed 1 base at V and 0 bases at J, with 16 bases between. In the original workflow: From reference gene primer amplification, estimates of nucleated cell counts were derived. TCRdb keeps only in-frame clones here, not all; method: immunoSEQ multiplex PCR. V, J and clone size reflect that table, while D and trimming were determined from the DNA. The sample holds 70,000 to 85,000 clones, around nine tenths seen once. Only a few counts were recorded for this clone. The chain couples TRBV28 to TRBJ2-1, with D tentatively TRBD2 (6 bases). The TCR sequence derives from a woman in her sixties or seventies with acute or convalescent COVID-19. The specimen sequenced was peripheral blood. CDR3 amino acids: CASSLLSGLRSSYNEQFF. CDR3 nucleotide sequence: TGTGCCAGCAGTTTATTAAGCGGGCTAAGGAGCTCCTACAATGAGCAGTTCTTC.